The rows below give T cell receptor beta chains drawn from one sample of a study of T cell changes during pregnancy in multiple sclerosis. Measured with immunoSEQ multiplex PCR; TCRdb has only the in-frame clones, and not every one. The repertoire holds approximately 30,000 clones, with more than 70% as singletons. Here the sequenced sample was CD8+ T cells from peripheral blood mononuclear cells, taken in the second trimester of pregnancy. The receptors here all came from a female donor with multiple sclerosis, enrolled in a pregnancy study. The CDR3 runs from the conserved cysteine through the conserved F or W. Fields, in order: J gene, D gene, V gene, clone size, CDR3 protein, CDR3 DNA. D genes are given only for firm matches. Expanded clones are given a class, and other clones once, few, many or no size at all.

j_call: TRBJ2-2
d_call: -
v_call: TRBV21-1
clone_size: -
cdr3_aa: CASSTGTASNTGELFF
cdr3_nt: TGTGCCAGCAGCACCGGGACAGCCTCGAACACCGGGGAGCTGTTTTTT

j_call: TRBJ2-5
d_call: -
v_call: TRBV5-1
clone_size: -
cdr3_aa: CASSLEGAEETQYF
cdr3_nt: TGCGCCAGCAGCTTGGAAGGAGCCGAAGAGACCCAGTACTTC

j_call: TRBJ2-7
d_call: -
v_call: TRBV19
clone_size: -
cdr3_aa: CATGQSYEQYF
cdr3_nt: TGTGCCACCGGACAGTCCTACGAGCAGTACTTC

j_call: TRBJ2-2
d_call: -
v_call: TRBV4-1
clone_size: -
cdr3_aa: CASSQVLTGNTGELFF
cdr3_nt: TGCGCCAGCAGCCAAGTACTAACAGGGAACACCGGGGAGCTGTTTTTT

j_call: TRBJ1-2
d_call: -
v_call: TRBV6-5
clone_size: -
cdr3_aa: CASSYSKGRGCTF
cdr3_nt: TGTGCCAGCAGTTACTCGAAGGGCAGGGGTTGCACCTTC

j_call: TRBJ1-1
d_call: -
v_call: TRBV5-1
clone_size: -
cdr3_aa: CASSRTGLENTEAFF
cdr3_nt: TGCGCCAGCAGCCGTACAGGGTTAGAGAACACTGAAGCTTTCTTT

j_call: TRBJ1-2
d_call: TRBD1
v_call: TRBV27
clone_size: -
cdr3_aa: CASSRQTGQDYGYTF
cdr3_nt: TGTGCCAGCAGTCGCCAGACGGGACAGGACTATGGCTACACCTTC

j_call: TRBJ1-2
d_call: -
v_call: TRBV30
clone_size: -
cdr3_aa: CAWLHRGYTF
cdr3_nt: TGTGCCTGGTTACACCGTGGCTACACCTTC

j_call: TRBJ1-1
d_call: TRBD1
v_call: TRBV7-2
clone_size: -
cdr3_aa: CASSSPDEGARTEAFF
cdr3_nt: TGTGCCAGCAGCTCCCCTGACGAGGGGGCTCGTACTGAAGCTTTCTTT

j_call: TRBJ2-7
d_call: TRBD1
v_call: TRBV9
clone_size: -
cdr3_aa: CASSVGGTGGQYEQYF
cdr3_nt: TGTGCCAGCAGCGTAGGGGGGACAGGGGGCCAGTACGAGCAGTACTTC

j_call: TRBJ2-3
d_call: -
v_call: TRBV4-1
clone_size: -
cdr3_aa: CASSFQLRTDTQYF
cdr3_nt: TGCGCCAGCAGCTTCCAACTCCGCACAGATACGCAGTATTTT

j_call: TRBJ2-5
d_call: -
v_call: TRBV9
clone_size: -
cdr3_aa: CASSVEGGLEETQYF
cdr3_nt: TGTGCCAGCAGCGTAGAAGGAGGGTTGGAGGAGACCCAGTACTTC

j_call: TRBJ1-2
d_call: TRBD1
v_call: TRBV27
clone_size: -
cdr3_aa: CASSLRGQGAPYGYTF
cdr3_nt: TGTGCCAGCAGTTTAAGGGGACAGGGGGCCCCATATGGCTACACCTTC

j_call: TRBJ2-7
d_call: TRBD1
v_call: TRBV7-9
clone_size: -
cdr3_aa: CASRGQGPIYEQYF
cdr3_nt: TGTGCCAGCAGGGGACAGGGCCCAATCTACGAGCAGTACTTC

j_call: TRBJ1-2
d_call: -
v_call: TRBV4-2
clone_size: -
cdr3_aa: CASSQGPGDDYGYTF
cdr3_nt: TGTGCCAGCAGCCAAGGGCCCGGGGATGACTATGGCTACACCTTC

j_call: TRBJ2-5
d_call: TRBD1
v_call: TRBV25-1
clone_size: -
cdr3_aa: CASSEYKGSGGRETQYF
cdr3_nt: TGTGCCAGCAGTGAATATAAGGGGTCAGGGGGTCGGGAGACCCAGTACTTC

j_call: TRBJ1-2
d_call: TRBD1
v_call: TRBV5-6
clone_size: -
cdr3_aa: CASSLQGAHPGSNYGYTF
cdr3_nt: TGTGCCAGCAGCTTGCAGGGGGCGCATCCGGGTTCTAACTATGGCTACACCTTC

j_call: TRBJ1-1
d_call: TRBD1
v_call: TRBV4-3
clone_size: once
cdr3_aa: CASSLTGEVTEAFF
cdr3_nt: TGCGCCAGCAGTCTGACAGGGGAGGTTACTGAAGCTTTCTTT

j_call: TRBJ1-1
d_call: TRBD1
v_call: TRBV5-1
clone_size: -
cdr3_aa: CASSLGGGQGAAFF
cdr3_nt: TGCGCCAGCAGCTTGGGGGGGGGACAGGGGGCCGCTTTCTTT

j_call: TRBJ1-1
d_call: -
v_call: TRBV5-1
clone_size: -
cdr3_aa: CASSPRGNTEAFF
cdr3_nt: TGCGCCAGCAGCCCGCGAGGGAACACTGAAGCTTTCTTT

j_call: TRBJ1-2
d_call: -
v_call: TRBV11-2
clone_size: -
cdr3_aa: CASSLGGTPNYGYTF
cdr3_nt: TGTGCCAGCAGCTTAGGAGGGACTCCTAACTATGGCTACACCTTC

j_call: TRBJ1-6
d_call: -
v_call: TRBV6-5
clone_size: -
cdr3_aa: CASTLRGSRSPLHF
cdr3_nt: TGTGCCAGCACTTTAAGGGGGTCCCGATCACCCCTCCACTTT

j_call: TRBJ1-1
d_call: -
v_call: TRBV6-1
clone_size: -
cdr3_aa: CASKSGSHTEAFF
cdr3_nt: TGTGCCAGCAAATCCGGGTCTCACACTGAAGCTTTCTTT

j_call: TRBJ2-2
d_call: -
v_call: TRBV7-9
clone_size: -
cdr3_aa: CASVGGRNTGELFF
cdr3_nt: TGTGCCAGCGTCGGGGGTAGAAACACCGGGGAGCTGTTTTTT

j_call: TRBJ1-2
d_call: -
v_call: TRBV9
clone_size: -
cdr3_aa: CASSTGGNGYTF
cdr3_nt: TGTGCCAGCAGCACGGGGGGGAATGGCTACACCTTC

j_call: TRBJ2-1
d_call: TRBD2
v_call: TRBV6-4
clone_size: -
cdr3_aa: CASSDSNLAGSEQFF
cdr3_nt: TGTGCCAGCAGTGACTCGAATCTAGCGGGGAGTGAGCAGTTCTTC

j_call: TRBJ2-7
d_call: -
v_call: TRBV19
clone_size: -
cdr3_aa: CASSIGQGRDEQYF
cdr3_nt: TGTGCCAGTAGTATAGGGCAGGGTAGAGACGAGCAGTACTTC

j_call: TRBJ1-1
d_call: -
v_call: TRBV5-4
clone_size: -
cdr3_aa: CASKGDTEAFF
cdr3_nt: TGTGCCAGCAAGGGGGACACTGAAGCTTTCTTT

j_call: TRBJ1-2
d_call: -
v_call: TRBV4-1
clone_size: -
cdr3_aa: CASSQEWGGGQSYTF
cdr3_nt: TGCGCCAGCAGCCAAGAATGGGGAGGGGGACAATCCTACACCTTC

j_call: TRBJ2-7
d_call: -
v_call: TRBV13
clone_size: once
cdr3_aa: CASRLGYAASYEQYF
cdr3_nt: TGTGCCAGCAGGTTAGGATATGCGGCCTCCTACGAGCAGTACTTC

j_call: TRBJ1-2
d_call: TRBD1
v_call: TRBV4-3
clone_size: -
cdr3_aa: CASSHGQGVSYGYTF
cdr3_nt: TGCGCCAGCAGCCATGGACAGGGGGTTTCCTATGGCTACACCTTC